Shown below are 8 T cell receptor beta chains from a single sample sequenced in a study of cytomegalovirus exposure and HLA in healthy donors. Only in-frame clones appear in the TCRdb table, and some are missing; sequencing was by immunoSEQ multiplex PCR. The sample lists tens of thousands of clones, about 97% seen once, with around 1.6% in the top ten. The sequenced sample was PBMCs. These receptors were obtained from a woman aged 18 to 35 in good health and CMV-seropositive.

The V call is TRBV15, the J call TRBJ1-5, with 7 positions matching TRBD1. J gave up 4 bases and V 0 bases, and 12 bases lay outside the gene matches. Germline V gives CDR1 LNHNV, CDR2 YYDKDF (reference sequence). CDR3 size: 18 residues. This CDR3 reads CATSREMLGGAVNQPQHF. In DNA form, the CDR3 reads TGTGCCACCAGCAGAGAAATGCTAGGGGGCGCGGTGAATCAGCCCCAGCATTTT.

The CDR3 nucleotides read TGTGCCAGTTCCTACCTAGCGGACTCCTACAATGAGCAGTTCTTC. The encoded protein is CASSYLADSYNEQFF. The chain joins TRBV19 to TRBJ2-1; 7 nucleotides line up with TRBD2. This CDR3 is built from 15 residues. Germline V gene lookup returns CDR1 LNHDA and CDR2 SQIVND (reference sequence). Trimming took 8 bases from V and 0 from J; bases not matched to a gene: 7.

This clone appeared a single time. The CDR3 sequence: CASLPAGTDTQYF. CDR3 sequence (DNA): TGTGCCAGTCTACCGGCGGGCACAGATACGCAGTATTTT. This chain uses TRBV25-1 with TRBJ2-3, with unresolved D. With 9 bases removed from V and 1 base from J, the gap between germline ends came to 11 bases. CDR3 size: 13 residues. Germline assignment: CDR1 MGHDK and CDR2 SYGVNS. The whole variable domain, remainder taken from reference TRBV25-1 and TRBJ2-3, is EADIYQTPRYLVIGTGKKITLECSQTMGHDKMYWYQQDPGMELHLIHYSYGVNSTEKGDLSSESTVSRIRTEHFPLTLESARPSHTSQYLCASLPAGTDTQYFGPGTRLTVL.

The chain links TRBV11-2 to TRBJ1-1; D unclear. The germline CDR1 and CDR2 sequences are SGHAT and FQNNGV. CDR3 size: 15 residues. V lost 0 bases and J 3 bases, leaving 11 bases between the germline ends. CDR3 bases: TGTGCCAGCAGCTTAGAAGGTAGCGCTCACACTGAAGCTTTCTTT. It translates to CASSLEGSAHTEAFF.

For the CDR3, the DNA is TGTGCCAGCAGCTTGCCTCGACAGGGGGTCGCAGATACGCAGTATTTT. Protein sequence: CASSLPRQGVADTQYF. V is TRBV5-4 and J is TRBJ2-3; 9 bases are a match to TRBD1. Germline CDR1 SGHNT, CDR2 YYREEE (reference sequence). The V segment lost 1 base and the J segment 4 bases; nucleotides outside the gene matches: 7. CDR3 length equals 16 residues.

This rearrangement joins TRBV19 to TRBJ2-1; 8 nucleotides match TRBD2. The V and J ends lost 1 base and 6 bases, in that order; junction bases with no gene match: 5. This CDR3 spans 15 amino acids. Germline lookup yields CDR1 LNHDA and CDR2 SQIVND (reference sequence). CDR3 region: CASSIAGGPPNEQFF. DNA of the CDR3: TGTGCCAGTAGTATAGCGGGAGGGCCCCCCAATGAGCAGTTCTTC.

The J gene is TRBJ2-3, the V gene TRBV4-2; TRBD2 matches at 10 bases. Germline CDR1 is LGHNA and CDR2 is YNFKEQ. The CDR3 runs 16 residues. V lost 1 base and J lost 6; bases outside the gene matches: 7. CDR3 bases: TGTGCCAGCAGCCAAGTAGGGAGCGGGAGGGGCGATACGCAGTATTTT. Translated: CASSQVGSGRGDTQYF.

The rearrangement joins TRBV10-3 to TRBJ1-3; D not certain. V shed 5 bases and J shed 4 bases, with 18 bases lying between them. Germline V lookup: CDR1 ENHRY, CDR2 SYGVKD. The CDR3 is made up of 16 amino acids. CDR3 bases: TGTGCCATCAGTTTGTACCCCCCCGGGGTCGGAAACACCATATATTTT. It encodes CAISLYPPGVGNTIYF.